This TCR beta chain derives from a study of Ad26.COV2.S vaccination and SARS-CoV-2 variants. Study conclusions and caveats: Placebo recipients trailed vaccine recipients in spike-specific TCR breadth. Recipients of either vaccine or placebo displayed similar breadth of non-spike TCRs.

Repertoires were generated with immunoSEQ multiplex PCR, while TCRdb's copy carries only in-frame clones and drops some. The table has under 500,000 clones, roughly 90% seen once. This clone was observed once. The antigen is undetermined. Treatment described: 15 to 20 received Ad26.COV2.S at low or high dose, single or two shots; about 5 received placebo; per-sample allocation not given. Sampling was done on day 63 after the first vaccine or placebo injection. It was Wuhan-strain SARS-CoV-2 spike that the Ad26 vaccine vector expressed. Germline-derived CDR1 and CDR2 are MNHEY and SMNVEV (reference sequence). V was clipped by 6 bases and J by 4 bases; unmatched bases: 8. The CDR3 is 14 amino acids.

The chain employs TRBV27 and TRBJ1-2; 7 bases fit TRBD1. Sequences were derived from peripheral blood, sampled in a trial of Ad26.COV2.S vaccine versus placebo. The TCR sequence derives from a person between 18 and 65 years old who received the Ad26.COV2.S COVID-19 vaccine or a placebo. CDR3 in DNA: TGTGCCAGCAGGGAACAGGGGAGTGGCTATGGCTACACCTTC. This sequence encodes CASREQGSGYGYTF.